This T cell receptor beta chain was profiled in a study of blood T cell repertoires in COVID-19. Study processing details: Reference gene primer amplification yielded estimated nucleated cell counts. Method: immunoSEQ multiplex PCR; TCRdb's copy keeps in-frame clones and lacks some. From that table come the V and J calls and clone size; the DNA was used to work out D and trimming. The sample holds fewer than 300,000 clones, about 91% seen once. Individuals drawn from 24 US areas were roughly 18 to 95 years old. Categorization into cohorts depended on clinical history that participants reported. The length of the CDR3 is 17 residues. V lost 1 base to trimming and J lost 5 bases; unmatched junction nucleotides: 9. Germline V CDR1 and CDR2: MNHEY, SMNVEV (reference sequence).

This chain links TRBV27 with TRBJ2-3; 10 bases fit TRBD2. The receptor was derived from a woman aged 40 to 49 with acute COVID-19. Source material: PBMCs or T cells enriched from blood (not recorded which). The CDR3 region is CASSLLASGSPQDTQYF. The DNA of the CDR3 is TGTGCCAGCAGTTTATTGGCTAGCGGGAGCCCCCAAGATACGCAGTATTTT.